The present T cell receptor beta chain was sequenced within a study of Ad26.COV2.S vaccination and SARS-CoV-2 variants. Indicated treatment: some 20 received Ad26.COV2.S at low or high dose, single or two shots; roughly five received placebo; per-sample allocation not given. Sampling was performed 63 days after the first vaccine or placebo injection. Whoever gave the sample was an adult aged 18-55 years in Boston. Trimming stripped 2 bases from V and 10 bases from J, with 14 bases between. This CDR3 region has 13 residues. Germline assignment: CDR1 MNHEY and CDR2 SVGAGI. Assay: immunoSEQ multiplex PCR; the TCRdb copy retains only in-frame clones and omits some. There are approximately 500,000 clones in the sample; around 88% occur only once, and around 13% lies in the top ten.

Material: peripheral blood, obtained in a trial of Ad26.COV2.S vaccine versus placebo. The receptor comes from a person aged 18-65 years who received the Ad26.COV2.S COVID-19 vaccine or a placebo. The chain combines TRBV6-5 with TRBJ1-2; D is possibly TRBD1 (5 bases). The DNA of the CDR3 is TGTGCCAGCAGTTACCTGGGCGGGGCCTTCTACACCTTC. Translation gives CASSYLGGAFYTF.